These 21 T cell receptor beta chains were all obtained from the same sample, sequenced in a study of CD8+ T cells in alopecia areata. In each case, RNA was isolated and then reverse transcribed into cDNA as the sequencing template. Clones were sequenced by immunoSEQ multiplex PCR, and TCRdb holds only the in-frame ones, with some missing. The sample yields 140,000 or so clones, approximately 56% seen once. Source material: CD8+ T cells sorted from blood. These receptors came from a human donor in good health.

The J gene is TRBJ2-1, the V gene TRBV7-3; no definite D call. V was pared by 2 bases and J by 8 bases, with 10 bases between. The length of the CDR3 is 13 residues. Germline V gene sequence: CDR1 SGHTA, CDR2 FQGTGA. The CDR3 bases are TGTGCCAGCAGCTTAGAATGGACCGATGAGCAGTTCTTC. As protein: CASSLEWTDEQFF.

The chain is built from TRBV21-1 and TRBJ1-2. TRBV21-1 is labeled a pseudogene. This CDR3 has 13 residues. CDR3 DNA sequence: TGTGCCAGCAGCACGGAAGAAGGGTATGGCTACACCTTC. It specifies CASSTEEGYGYTF.

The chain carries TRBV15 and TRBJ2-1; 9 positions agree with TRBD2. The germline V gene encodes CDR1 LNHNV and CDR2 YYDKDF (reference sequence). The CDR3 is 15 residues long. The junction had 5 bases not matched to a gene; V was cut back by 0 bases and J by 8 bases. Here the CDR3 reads CATSRDLAGTHEQFF. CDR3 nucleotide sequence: TGTGCCACCAGCAGAGATCTAGCGGGAACGCATGAGCAGTTCTTC.

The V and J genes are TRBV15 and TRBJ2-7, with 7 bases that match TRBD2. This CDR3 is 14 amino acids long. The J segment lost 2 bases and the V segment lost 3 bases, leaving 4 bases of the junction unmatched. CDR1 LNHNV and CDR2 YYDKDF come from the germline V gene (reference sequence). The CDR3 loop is CATSSRGLAYEQYF. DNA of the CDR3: TGTGCCACCAGCAGCAGAGGACTAGCCTACGAGCAGTACTTC.

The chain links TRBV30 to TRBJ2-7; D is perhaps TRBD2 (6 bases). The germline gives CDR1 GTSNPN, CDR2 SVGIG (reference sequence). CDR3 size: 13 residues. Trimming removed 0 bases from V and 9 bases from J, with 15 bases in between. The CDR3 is CAWSVPGLMGQYF. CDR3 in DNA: TGTGCCTGGAGTGTCCCAGGACTAATGGGGCAGTACTTC.

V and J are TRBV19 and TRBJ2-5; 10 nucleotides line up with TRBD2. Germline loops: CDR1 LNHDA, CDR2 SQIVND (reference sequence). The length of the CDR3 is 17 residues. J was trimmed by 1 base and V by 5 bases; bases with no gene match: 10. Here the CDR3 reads CASSPTGLAVPQETQYF. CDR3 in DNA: TGTGCCAGTAGTCCAACCGGACTAGCGGTACCCCAAGAGACCCAGTACTTC.

In DNA, the CDR3 is TGCGCCAGCTCTTTATTAAAGGGGCCCGGGGAGCTGTTTTTT. As protein: CASSLLKGPGELFF. The V gene is TRBV23-1, the J gene TRBJ2-2; D may be TRBD1 (5 bases). TRBV23-1 is reported as an ORF; its role is uncertain. This CDR3 is built from 14 residues. Between the trimmed V and J ends, which lost 8 bases and 6 bases, there was a span of 16 bases.

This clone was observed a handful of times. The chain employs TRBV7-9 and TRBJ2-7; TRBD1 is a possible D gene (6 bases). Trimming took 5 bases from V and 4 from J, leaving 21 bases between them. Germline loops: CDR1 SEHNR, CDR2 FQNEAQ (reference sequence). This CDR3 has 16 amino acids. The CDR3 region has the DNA TGTGCCAGCAGCCGACAGTGGGGGCGCTTAGGTTACGAGCAGTACTTC. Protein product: CASSRQWGRLGYEQYF.

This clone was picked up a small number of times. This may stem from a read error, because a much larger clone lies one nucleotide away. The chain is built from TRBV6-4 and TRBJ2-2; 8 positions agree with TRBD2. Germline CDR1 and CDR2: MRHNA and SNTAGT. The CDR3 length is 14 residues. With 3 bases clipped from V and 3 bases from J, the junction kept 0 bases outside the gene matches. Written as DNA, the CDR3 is TGTGCCAGCAGTGAAGCGGGAGACACCGGGGAGCTGTTTTTT. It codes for CASSEAGDTGELFF.

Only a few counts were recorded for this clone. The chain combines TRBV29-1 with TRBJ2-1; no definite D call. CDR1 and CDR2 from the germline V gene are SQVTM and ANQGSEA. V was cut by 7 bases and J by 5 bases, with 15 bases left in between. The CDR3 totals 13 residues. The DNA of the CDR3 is TGCAGCGCCATTGGGTATAACCACAATGAGCAGTTCTTC. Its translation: CSAIGYNHNEQFF.

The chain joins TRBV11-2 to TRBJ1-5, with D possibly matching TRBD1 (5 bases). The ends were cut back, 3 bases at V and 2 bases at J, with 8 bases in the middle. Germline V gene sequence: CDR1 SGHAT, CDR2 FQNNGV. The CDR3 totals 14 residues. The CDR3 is CASSLGRGNQPQHF. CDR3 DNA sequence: TGTGCCAGCAGCTTGGGACGGGGCAATCAGCCCCAGCATTTT.

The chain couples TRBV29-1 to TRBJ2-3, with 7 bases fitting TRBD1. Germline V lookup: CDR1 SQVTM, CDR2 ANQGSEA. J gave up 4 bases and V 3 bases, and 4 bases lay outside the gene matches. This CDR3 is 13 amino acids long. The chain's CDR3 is CSVDETGPDTQYF. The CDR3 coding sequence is TGCAGCGTTGATGAGACAGGGCCAGATACGCAGTATTTT.

CDR3 amino acids: CASSSYRDTSNQPQHF. The DNA for the CDR3 is TGTGCCAGCAGTTCTTACAGGGATACGAGCAATCAGCCCCAGCATTTT. V and J are TRBV27 and TRBJ1-5, with D perhaps matching TRBD1 (6 bases). The CDR3 has 16 residues. CDR1 is MNHEY and CDR2 is SMNVEV in the germline V gene (reference sequence). The ends were cut back, 4 bases at V and 1 base at J, with 14 bases in the middle.

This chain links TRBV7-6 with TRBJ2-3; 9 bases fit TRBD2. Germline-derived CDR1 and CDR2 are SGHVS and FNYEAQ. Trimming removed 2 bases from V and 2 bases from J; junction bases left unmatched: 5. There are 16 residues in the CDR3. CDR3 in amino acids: CASSLIPSGNTDTQYF. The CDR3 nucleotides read TGTGCCAGCAGCTTAATCCCTAGCGGGAACACAGATACGCAGTATTTT.

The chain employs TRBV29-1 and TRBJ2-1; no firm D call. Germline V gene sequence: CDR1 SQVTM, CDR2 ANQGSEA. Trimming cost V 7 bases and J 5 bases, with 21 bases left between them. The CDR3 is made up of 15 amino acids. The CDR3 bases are TGCAGCGCTGGGAAACACAGTGGGGTCAACAATGAGCAGTTCTTC. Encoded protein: CSAGKHSGVNNEQFF.

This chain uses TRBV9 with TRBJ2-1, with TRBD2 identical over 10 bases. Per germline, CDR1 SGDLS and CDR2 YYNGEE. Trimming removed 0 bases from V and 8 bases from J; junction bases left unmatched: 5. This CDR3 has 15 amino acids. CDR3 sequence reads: CASSVDLAGVHEQFF. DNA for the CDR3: TGTGCCAGCAGCGTAGATCTAGCGGGAGTTCATGAGCAGTTCTTC.

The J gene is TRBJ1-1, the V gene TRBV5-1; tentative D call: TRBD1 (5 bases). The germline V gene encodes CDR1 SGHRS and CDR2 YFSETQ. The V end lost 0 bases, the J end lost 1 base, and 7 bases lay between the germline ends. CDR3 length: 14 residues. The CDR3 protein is CASSLAGRNTEAFF. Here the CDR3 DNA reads TGCGCCAGCAGCTTGGCAGGGAGGAACACTGAAGCTTTCTTT.

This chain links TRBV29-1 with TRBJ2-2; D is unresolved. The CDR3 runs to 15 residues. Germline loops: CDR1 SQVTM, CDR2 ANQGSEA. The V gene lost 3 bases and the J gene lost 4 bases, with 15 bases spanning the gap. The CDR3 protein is CSVERPIGRTGELFF. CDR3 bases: TGCAGCGTTGAGAGGCCCATCGGGCGCACCGGGGAGCTGTTTTTT.

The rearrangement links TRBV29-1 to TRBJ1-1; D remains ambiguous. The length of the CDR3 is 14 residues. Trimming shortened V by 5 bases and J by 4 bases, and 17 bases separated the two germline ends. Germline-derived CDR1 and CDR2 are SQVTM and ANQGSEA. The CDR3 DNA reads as TGCAGCGTTTGGGGATCCGGCTTCAGCACTGAAGCTTTCTTT. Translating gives CSVWGSGFSTEAFF.

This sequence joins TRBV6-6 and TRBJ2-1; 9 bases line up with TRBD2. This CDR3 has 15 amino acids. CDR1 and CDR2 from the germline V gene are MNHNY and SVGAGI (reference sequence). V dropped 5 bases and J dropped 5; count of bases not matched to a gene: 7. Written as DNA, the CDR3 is TGTGCCAGCAGTCCCTGGGCTAGCGGGAACAATGAGCAGTTCTTC. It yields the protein CASSPWASGNNEQFF.

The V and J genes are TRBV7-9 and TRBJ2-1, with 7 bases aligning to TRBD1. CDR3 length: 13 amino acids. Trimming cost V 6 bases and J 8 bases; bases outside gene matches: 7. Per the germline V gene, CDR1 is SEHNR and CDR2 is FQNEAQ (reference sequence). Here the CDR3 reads CASSRTGVDEQFF. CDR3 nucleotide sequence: TGTGCCAGCAGTCGCACAGGGGTCGATGAGCAGTTCTTC.